The 13 T cell receptor beta chains given below trace back to one sample, sequenced in a study of blood T cell repertoires in COVID-19. TCRdb's copy holds only in-frame clones and misses some; the assay was immunoSEQ multiplex PCR. Counted here are 110,000 or so clones, 85% occurring once; the ten biggest clones make up about 12%. Sequencing input: peripheral blood. The receptors derive from a human donor in a cohort sampled during active COVID-19.

The genes are TRBV5-6 and TRBJ2-3; TRBD1 aligns across 9 bases. The CDR3 spans 18 residues. Germline trimming cut 0 bases from V and 5 bases from J; bases unmatched to any gene: 13. CDR1 is SGHDT, CDR2 YYEEEE, per germline. CDR3 coding DNA: TGTGCCAGCAGCTTGGCCCGGACAGGGGTAGGGAGGAGAGATACGCAGTATTTT. Translating it yields CASSLARTGVGRRDTQYF.

The V and J genes are TRBV2 and TRBJ2-2; D may be TRBD1 (5 bases). CDR1 and CDR2 (germline): SNHLY, FYNNEI. Trimming shortened V by 2 bases and J by 2 bases, and 9 bases separated the two germline ends. The CDR3 spans 15 residues. The CDR3 coding sequence is TGTGCCAGCAGTGAAAGCAGGGTAAACACCGGGGAGCTGTTTTTT. It is translated as CASSESRVNTGELFF. The full variable domain, its missing parts supplied by reference TRBV2 and TRBJ2-2, is EPEVTQTPSHQVTQMGQEVILRCVPISNHLYFYWYRQILGQKVEFLVSFYNNEISEKSEIFDDQFSVERPDGSNFTLKIRSTKLEDSAMYFCASSESRVNTGELFFGEGSRLTVL.

The genes are TRBV7-8 and TRBJ1-5; the D gene is possibly TRBD1 (5 bases). The V end was cut by 1 base, the J end by 5 bases, with 9 bases between. Germline V gene data show CDR1 as SGHVS and CDR2 as FQNEAQ. This CDR3 contains 14 residues. CDR3 DNA sequence: TGTGCCAGCAGCTTAGGGGGCCGTTATCAGCCCCAGCATTTT. As protein: CASSLGGRYQPQHF.

The chain combines TRBV14 with TRBJ2-3, with 8 bases fitting TRBD2. The CDR3 length is 15 residues. V dropped 3 bases and J dropped 6; count of bases not matched to a gene: 8. Germline-derived CDR1 and CDR2 are SGHDN and FVKESK. Here the CDR3 reads CASSHSAGARDTQYF. The CDR3 bases are TGTGCCAGCAGCCACTCAGCGGGGGCAAGGGATACGCAGTATTTT. The complete variable domain, with remaining parts taken from reference TRBV14 and TRBJ2-3, reads EAGVTQFPSHSVIEKGQTVTLRCDPISGHDNLYWYRRVMGKEIKFLLHFVKESKQDESGMPNNRFLAERTGGTYSTLKVQPAELEDSGVYFCASSHSAGARDTQYFGPGTRLTVL.

The table lists this clone with a few counts. The chain uses TRBV3-1 (or the pseudogene TRBV3-2) and TRBJ2-7; weak D call: TRBD1 (5 bases). CDR1 is LGHDT, CDR2 YNNKEL, per germline (reference sequence). The CDR3 consists of 14 residues. V lost 6 bases to trimming and J lost 0 bases, with 12 bases between them. CDR3 sequence: CASSSGLGSYEQYF. In DNA, the CDR3 is TGTGCCAGCAGTTCAGGGCTCGGCTCCTACGAGCAGTACTTC.

The rearrangement links TRBV30 to TRBJ2-7; 11 bases are a match to TRBD1. The germline V gene has CDR1 GTSNPN and CDR2 SVGIG (reference sequence). V shed 4 bases, J shed 6 bases, and the junction held 5 bases outside the gene matches. This CDR3 contains 13 residues. The CDR3 protein is CAWNSDRGREQYF. The CDR3 DNA sequence: TGTGCCTGGAACTCGGACAGGGGGCGCGAGCAGTACTTC.

This chain links TRBV11-1 with TRBJ2-3; D remains ambiguous. Trimming removed 5 bases at V and 4 bases at J, with 4 bases between. This CDR3 has 11 amino acids. Germline V gene sequence: CDR1 SGHAT, CDR2 FQDESV (reference sequence). The CDR3 loop is CASSPADTQYF. For the CDR3, the DNA is TGTGCCAGCAGCCCGGCAGATACGCAGTATTTT.

The rearrangement uses TRBV7-2 and TRBJ1-4; 9 bases agree with TRBD1. Germline V lookup: CDR1 SGHTA, CDR2 FQGNSA. This CDR3 has 16 amino acids. V shed 4 bases, J shed 4 bases, and the junction held 7 bases outside the gene matches. In nucleotides, the CDR3 is TGTGCCAGCAGCTCCACAGGGGGCTGGGGTAATGAAAAACTGTTTTTT. This translates into CASSSTGGWGNEKLFF.

V gene TRBV3-1 (or the pseudogene TRBV3-2) combines with J gene TRBJ2-7; D possibly corresponds to TRBD1 (6 bases). The V end was cut by 5 bases, the J end by 7 bases, with 21 bases between. CDR1 is LGHDT, CDR2 YNNKEL, per germline (reference sequence). This CDR3 spans 15 amino acids. CDR3 in amino acids: CASSWTAGNIGEQYF. The DNA of the CDR3 is TGTGCCAGCAGCTGGACAGCAGGGAATATAGGGGAGCAGTACTTC.

This sequence joins TRBV6-5 and TRBJ2-3; 9 nucleotides match TRBD1. The CDR3 is 15 residues long. Germline assignment: CDR1 MNHEY and CDR2 SVGAGI. The ends lost 5 bases at V and 2 bases at J; junction bases unmatched: 5. CDR3 in amino acids: CASSRTGDNTDTQYF. CDR3 DNA sequence: TGTGCCAGCAGTCGGACAGGGGATAACACAGATACGCAGTATTTT.

The CDR3 sequence: CASSETADSPAWYGYTF. In DNA, the CDR3 is TGTGCCAGTAGTGAAACCGCCGACAGTCCTGCTTGGTATGGCTACACCTTC. This chain links TRBV19 with TRBJ1-2; D might be TRBD1 (5 bases). This CDR3 region has 17 residues. V lost 5 bases, J lost 5 bases, and 24 bases lay in between. Germline V lookup: CDR1 LNHDA, CDR2 SQIVND (reference sequence).

This rearrangement joins TRBV3-1 (or the pseudogene TRBV3-2) to TRBJ1-1, with 7 bases matching TRBD1. The CDR3 consists of 13 residues. Germline V lookup: CDR1 LGHDT, CDR2 YNNKEL (reference sequence). The V and J ends lost 2 bases and 6 bases, in that order; junction bases with no gene match: 3. CDR3: CASSQWDSSEAFF. The CDR3 nucleotides are TGTGCCAGCAGCCAATGGGACAGTTCTGAAGCTTTCTTT.

The gene calls are TRBV6-2 or TRBV6-3 and TRBJ2-2, with D possibly matching TRBD1 (6 bases). Germline CDR1 reads MNHEY; CDR2 reads SVGEGT. The ends were cut back, 4 bases at V and 3 bases at J, with 12 bases in the middle. The CDR3 has 15 residues. Here the CDR3 reads CASSFSGTHTGELFF. CDR3 in DNA: TGTGCCAGCAGTTTCTCCGGGACACACACCGGGGAGCTGTTTTTT.